This T cell receptor (beta chain) stems from a study of T cell responses to AZD1222 COVID-19 vaccine. Broader study findings: Distributed over spike, vaccine-associated CD4 TCRs predominated at 160-218 and 743-854. The donor group comprised mostly white British people and more females; the analysis possibly underestimated clonal diversity. Targets within unmutated variant regions were reportedly found for nearly half of spike-specific TCRs. Breadth and depth of Spike-specific TCRs rose after two AZD1222 doses.

On this clone itself: Its cognate antigen is unknown.

Germline CDR1 and CDR2: MNHEY and SVGEGT. V was pared by 6 bases and J by 6 bases, with 2 bases of the junction left unmatched. CDR3 length equals 12 residues. Using immunoSEQ multiplex PCR, the repertoire was profiled, and TCRdb retains in-frame clones only, with some absent. Among just under 150,000 clones listed, roughly 87% were seen once. The receptor was derived from an adult who received the AZD1222 COVID-19 vaccine. This chain uses TRBV6-2 or TRBV6-3 with TRBJ2-3; 8 bases are shared with TRBD2. This specimen consisted of peripheral blood, obtained 28 days after the second AZD1222 dose. CDR3 nucleotide sequence: TGTGCCAGCAGCCCGGGAGGGGATACGCAGTATTTT. It codes for CASSPGGDTQYF.